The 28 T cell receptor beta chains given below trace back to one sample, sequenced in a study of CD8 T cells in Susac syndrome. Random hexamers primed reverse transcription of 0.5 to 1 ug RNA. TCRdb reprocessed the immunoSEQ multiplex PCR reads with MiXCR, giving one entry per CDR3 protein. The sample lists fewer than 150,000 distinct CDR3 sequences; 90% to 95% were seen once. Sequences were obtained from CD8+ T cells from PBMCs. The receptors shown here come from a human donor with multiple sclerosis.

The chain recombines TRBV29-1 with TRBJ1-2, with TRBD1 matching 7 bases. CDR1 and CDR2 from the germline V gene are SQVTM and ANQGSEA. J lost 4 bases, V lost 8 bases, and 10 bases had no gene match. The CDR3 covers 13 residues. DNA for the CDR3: TGCAGCATCGGACAGGACGATGGCTATGGCTACACCTTC. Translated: CSIGQDDGYGYTF.

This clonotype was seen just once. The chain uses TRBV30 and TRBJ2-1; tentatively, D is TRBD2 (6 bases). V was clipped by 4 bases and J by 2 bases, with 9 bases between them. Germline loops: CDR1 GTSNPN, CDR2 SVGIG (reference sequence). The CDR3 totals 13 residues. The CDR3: CAWTGSTYNEQFF. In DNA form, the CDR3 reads TGTGCCTGGACCGGGAGCACCTACAATGAGCAGTTCTTC.

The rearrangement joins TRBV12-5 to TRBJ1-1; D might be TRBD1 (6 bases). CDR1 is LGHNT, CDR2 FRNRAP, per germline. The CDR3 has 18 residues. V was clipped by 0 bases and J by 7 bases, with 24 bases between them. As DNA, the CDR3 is TGTGCTAGTGGTTTGGTTCTGGGGAAAGGAACAGGGCCCAGTGAAGCTTTCTTT. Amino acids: CASGLVLGKGTGPSEAFF.

This CDR3 is CASTPSGGDVNTEAFF. The CDR3 region has the DNA TGTGCCAGCACCCCCTCGGGGGGGGACGTGAACACTGAAGCTTTCTTT. J is TRBJ1-1 and V is TRBV7-9, with D tentatively TRBD1 (5 bases). V was pared by 7 bases and J by 0 bases, with 18 bases between. CDR3 length: 16 amino acids. Germline V gene lookup returns CDR1 SEHNR and CDR2 FQNEAQ (reference sequence). Using reference TRBV7-9 and TRBJ1-1 for the parts outside the CDR3, the full variable domain is DTGVSQNPRHKITKRGQNVTFRCDPISEHNRLYWYRQTLGQGPEFLTYFQNEAQLEKSRLLSDRFSAERPKGSFSTLEIQRTEQGDSAMYLCASTPSGGDVNTEAFFGQGTRLTVV.

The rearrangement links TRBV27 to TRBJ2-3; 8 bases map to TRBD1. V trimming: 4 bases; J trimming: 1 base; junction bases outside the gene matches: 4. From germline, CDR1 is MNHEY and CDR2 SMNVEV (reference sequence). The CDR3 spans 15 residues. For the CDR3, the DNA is TGTGCCAGCAGTTGGTGGGGACAGGGCACAGATACGCAGTATTTT. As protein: CASSWWGQGTDTQYF.

The CDR3 loop is CASSDWSTNEKLFF. CDR3 bases: TGTGCCAGCAGTGATTGGTCAACTAATGAAAAACTGTTTTTT. The rearrangement joins TRBV25-1 to TRBJ1-4; D is unclear. CDR1 is MGHDK, CDR2 SYGVNS, per germline. Trimming pared 3 bases from V and 0 bases from J, leaving 5 bases between. CDR3 length: 14 residues.

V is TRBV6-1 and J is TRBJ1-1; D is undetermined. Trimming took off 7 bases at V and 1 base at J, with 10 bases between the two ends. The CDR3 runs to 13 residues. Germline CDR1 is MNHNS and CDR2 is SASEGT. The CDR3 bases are TGTGCCAGCACCCTAGGCGGGAACACTGAAGCTTTCTTT. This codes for CASTLGGNTEAFF.

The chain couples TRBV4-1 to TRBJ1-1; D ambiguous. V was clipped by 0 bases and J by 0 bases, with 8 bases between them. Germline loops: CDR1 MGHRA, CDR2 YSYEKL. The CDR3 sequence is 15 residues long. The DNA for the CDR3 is TGCGCCAGCAGCCAAGAGAAAGGGTTGAACACTGAAGCTTTCTTT. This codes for CASSQEKGLNTEAFF.

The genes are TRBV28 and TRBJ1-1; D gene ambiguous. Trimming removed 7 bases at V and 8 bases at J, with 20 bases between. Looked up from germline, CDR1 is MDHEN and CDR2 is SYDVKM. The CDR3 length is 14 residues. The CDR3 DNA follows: TGTGCCAGCACCCTAGGACGGACCCTTGGAGAAGCTTTCTTT. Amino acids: CASTLGRTLGEAFF.

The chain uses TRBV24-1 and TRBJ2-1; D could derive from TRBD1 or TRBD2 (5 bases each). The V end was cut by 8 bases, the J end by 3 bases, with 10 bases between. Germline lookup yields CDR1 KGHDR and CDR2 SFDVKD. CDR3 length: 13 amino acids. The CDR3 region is CATTAGSYNEQFF. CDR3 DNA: TGTGCCACCACTGCAGGGAGCTACAATGAGCAGTTCTTC.

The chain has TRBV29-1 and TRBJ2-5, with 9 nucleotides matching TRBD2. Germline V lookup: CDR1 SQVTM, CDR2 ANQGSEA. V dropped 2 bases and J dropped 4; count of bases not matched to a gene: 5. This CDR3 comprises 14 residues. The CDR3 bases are TGCAGCGTTGAATCCCGGACTAGCGTAGAGACCCAGTACTTC. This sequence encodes CSVESRTSVETQYF.

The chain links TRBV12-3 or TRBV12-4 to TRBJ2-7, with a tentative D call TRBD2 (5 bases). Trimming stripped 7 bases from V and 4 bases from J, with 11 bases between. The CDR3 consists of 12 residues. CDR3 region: CASTEGGYEQYF. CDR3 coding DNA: TGTGCCAGCACCGAGGGTGGGTACGAGCAGTACTTC.

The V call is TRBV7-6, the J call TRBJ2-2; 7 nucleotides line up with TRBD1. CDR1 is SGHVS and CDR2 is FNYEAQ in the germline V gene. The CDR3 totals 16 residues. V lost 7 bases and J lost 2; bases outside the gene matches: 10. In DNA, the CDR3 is TGTGCCAGCAATCCCGGGACAGTCATCAACACCGGGGAGCTGTTTTTT. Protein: CASNPGTVINTGELFF.

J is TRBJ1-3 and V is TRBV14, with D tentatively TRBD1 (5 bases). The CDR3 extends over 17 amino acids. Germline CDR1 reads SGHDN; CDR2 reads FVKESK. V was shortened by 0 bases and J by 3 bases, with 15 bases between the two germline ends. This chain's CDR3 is CASSQESWRGIGNTIYF. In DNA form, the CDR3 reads TGTGCCAGCAGCCAAGAAAGTTGGAGGGGCATTGGAAACACCATATATTTT.

The DNA for the CDR3 is TGCAGCGTCCTTCCCGGGTACAATGAGCAGTTCTTC. It yields the protein CSVLPGYNEQFF. This rearrangement joins TRBV29-1 to TRBJ2-1; D unresolved. Trimming left V 6 bases short and J 4 bases short, with 10 bases between. This CDR3 is built from 12 residues. Per the germline V gene, CDR1 is SQVTM and CDR2 is ANQGSEA.

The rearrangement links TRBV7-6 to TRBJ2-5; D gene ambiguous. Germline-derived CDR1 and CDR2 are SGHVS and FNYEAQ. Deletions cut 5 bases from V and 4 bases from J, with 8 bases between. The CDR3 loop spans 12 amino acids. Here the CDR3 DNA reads TGTGCCAGCAGCCAGCAAAGAGAGACCCAGTACTTC. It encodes CASSQQRETQYF.

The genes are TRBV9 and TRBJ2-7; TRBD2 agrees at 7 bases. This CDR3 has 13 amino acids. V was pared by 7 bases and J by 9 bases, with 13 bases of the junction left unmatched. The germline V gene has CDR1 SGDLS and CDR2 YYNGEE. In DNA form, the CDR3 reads TGTGCCAGCTCCCCGGGACTACCGAGGATGCAGTACTTC. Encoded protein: CASSPGLPRMQYF.

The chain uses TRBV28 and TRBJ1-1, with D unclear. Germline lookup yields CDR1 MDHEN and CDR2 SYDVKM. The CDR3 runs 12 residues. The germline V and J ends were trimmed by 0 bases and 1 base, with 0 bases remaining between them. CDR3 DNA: TGTGCCAGCAGTTTATGGAACACTGAAGCTTTCTTT. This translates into CASSLWNTEAFF.

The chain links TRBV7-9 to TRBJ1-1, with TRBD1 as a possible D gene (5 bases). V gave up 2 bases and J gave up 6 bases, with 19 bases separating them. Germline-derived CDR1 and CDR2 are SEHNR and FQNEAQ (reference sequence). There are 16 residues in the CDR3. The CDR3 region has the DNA TGTGCCAGCAGCTTATTCAACGAGGGGCGGTTGGCTGAAGCTTTCTTT. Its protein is CASSLFNEGRLAEAFF. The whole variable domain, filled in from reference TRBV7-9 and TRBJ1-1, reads DTGVSQNPRHKITKRGQNVTFRCDPISEHNRLYWYRQTLGQGPEFLTYFQNEAQLEKSRLLSDRFSAERPKGSFSTLEIQRTEQGDSAMYLCASSLFNEGRLAEAFFGQGTRLTVV.

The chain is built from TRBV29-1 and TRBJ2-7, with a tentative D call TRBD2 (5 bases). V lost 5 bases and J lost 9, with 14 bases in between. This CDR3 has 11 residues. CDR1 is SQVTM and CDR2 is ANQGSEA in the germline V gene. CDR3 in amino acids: CSVLVPEGQYF. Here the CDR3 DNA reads TGCAGCGTTCTCGTCCCCGAGGGGCAGTACTTC.

DNA for the CDR3: TGTGCCAGCAGCTTAGGGCAGTTTTTTGAGACCCAGTACTTC. Protein product: CASSLGQFFETQYF. J is TRBJ2-5 and V is TRBV7-2; D gene ambiguous. Germline loops: CDR1 SGHTA, CDR2 FQGNSA. This CDR3 has 14 residues. The V end was cut by 1 base, the J end by 5 bases, with 11 bases between.

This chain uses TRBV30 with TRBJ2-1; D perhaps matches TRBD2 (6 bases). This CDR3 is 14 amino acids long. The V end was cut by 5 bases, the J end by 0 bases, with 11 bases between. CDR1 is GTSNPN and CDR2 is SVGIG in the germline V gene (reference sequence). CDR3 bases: TGTGCCTGGCGACTAGTTAGCTCCTACAATGAGCAGTTCTTC. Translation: CAWRLVSSYNEQFF.

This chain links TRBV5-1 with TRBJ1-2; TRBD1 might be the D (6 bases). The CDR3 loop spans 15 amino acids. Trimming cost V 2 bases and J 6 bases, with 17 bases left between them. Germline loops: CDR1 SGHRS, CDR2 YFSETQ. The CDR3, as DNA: TGCGCCAGCAGCTTCGGGACGCTGCACAGGGATGGCTACACCTTC. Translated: CASSFGTLHRDGYTF.

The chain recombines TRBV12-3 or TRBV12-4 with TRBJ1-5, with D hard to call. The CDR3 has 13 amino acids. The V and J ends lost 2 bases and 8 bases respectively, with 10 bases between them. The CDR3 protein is CASSLRILEPQHF. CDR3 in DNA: TGTGCCAGCAGTTTAAGGATTTTGGAGCCCCAGCATTTT.

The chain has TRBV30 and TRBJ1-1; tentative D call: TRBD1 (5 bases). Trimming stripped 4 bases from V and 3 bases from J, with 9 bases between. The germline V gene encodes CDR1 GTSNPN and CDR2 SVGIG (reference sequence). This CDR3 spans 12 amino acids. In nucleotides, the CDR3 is TGTGCCTGGACAGGGTTGGACACTGAAGCTTTCTTT. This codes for CAWTGLDTEAFF.

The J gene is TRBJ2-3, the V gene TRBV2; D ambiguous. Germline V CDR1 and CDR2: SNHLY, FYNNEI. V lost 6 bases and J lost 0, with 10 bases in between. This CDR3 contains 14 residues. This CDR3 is CASSLEASTDTQYF. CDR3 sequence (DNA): TGTGCCAGCAGCCTAGAGGCTAGCACAGATACGCAGTATTTT.

The CDR3 reads CASKEGESRRDTQYF. CDR3 sequence (DNA): TGCGCCAGCAAAGAAGGGGAGAGCCGCCGCGATACGCAGTATTTT. The gene calls are TRBV5-1 and TRBJ2-3; D may match TRBD1 or TRBD2 (5 bases each). The V gene's germline CDR1 is SGHRS and CDR2 YFSETQ. V was clipped by 6 bases and J by 6 bases, with 20 bases between them. CDR3 size: 15 residues.

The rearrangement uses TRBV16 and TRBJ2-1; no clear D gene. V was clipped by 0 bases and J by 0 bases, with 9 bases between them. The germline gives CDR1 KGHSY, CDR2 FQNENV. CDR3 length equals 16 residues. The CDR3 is CASSQSSHLSYNEQFF. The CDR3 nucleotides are TGTGCCAGCAGCCAATCTAGCCATCTCTCCTACAATGAGCAGTTCTTC.